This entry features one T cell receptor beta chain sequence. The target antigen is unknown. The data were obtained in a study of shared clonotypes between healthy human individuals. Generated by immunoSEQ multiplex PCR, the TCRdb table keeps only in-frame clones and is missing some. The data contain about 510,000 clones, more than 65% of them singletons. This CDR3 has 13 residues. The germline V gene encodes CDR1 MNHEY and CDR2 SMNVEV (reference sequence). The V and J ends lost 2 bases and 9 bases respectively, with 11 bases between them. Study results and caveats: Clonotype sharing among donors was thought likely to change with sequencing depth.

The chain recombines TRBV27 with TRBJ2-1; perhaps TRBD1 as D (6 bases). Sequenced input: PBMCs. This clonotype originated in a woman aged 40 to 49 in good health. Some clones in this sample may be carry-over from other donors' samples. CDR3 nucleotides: TGTGCCAGCAGTTTAAAGGGGGTTAGTGAGCAGTTCTTC. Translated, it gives CASSLKGVSEQFF.